The text below deals with one T cell receptor (beta chain). This clonotype was seen ten or more times. The target of this receptor is not known. No qualities accompany the bases; no much larger clone lies one base away. The TCR beta CDR3 regions were amplified from RNA transcripts. The TCR CDR3 was subjected to a first round of RT-PCR using the HTBI primer set and the Qiagen OneStep RT-PCR kit. A second multiplex PCR round built the libraries, followed by size selection and purification. Paired-end sequencing of the libraries was performed with 100 bp reads on an Illumina HiSeq2000. The original methods were these. SOAPnuke was used to process the raw data, removing reads that contained adapters or uncalled bases, had a mean Phred below 15, or lacked an exact match to the constant primer or identifier. High-quality paired reads were merged with COPE v1.2.5, and unique nucleotide sequences were defined as clonotypes. MiTCR v1.1 was used to align clonotypes to the IMGT TRBV, TRBD and TRBJ reference segments. The analysis was restricted to V-J combinations with a frequency above 0.0001, which together covered over 99% of the repertoires. The TCS score was defined as the ratio of F50 (clonal expansion) to E x V (chaos), calculated using BLOSUM62-based TCRdist between CDR3 peptides within each V-J. Welch's t-statistics and random forest reduced 514 V-J features to 10 to 15, which were used in a naive Bayes classifier (R e1071). TCRdb trimmed public reads at Q25 via fastp, called clones via MiXCR and kept in-frame beta chains. CDR3 protein duplicates are merged, each entry listing the most common genes and DNA. The V and J calls, along with clone size, are taken from TCRdb and not from the paper's own processing. The sample includes 350,000 or so distinct CDR3 sequences, with less than 20% observed a single time. The ten most abundant clones make up about a sixth of the sample.

After removal of 5 bases from V and 2 bases from J, the junction retains 17 bases not matched to a gene. Reading from cysteine to phenylalanine, the CDR3 counts 18 amino acids. CDR3 DNA only is kept here, 54 bases in frame from base 1. From the germline V gene (reference sequence), CDR1 is LNHNV and CDR2 is YYDKDF. This record belongs to a study of T cells in Graves' hyperthyroidism and ophthalmopathy (dated by TCRdb to about 2019). General notes on the study: Peripheral blood was sampled at the time of initial diagnosis, prior to any treatment. The roughly 100 discovery patients were randomly divided into training and test sets at a 7:3 ratio. Whether ophthalmopathy could be predicted prospectively was tested in an independent validation cohort made up of under 20 hyperthyroidism patients plus 17 patients who later progressed to ophthalmopathy. After blood sampling, hyperthyroidism patients were treated with methimazole at a starting dose of 30 mg daily, and ophthalmopathy patients were treated with high-dose intravenous methylprednisolone. The paper describes TCR Vbeta CDR3 sequencing of 140 or so peripheral blood samples, made up of fewer than 50 ophthalmopathy patients, approximately 73 hyperthyroidism patients and 17 progressor patients. To identify TCR V-J signatures that set the groups apart, the researchers used a discovery cohort of roughly 100 patients, made up of about 44 with Graves' ophthalmopathy and around 58 with stable Graves' hyperthyroidism. The study also compared thyroid tissue and blood T-cell repertoires from more than 5 Graves' hyperthyroidism patients.

Overall study results and their limits: In validation, the model predicted progression to ophthalmopathy with approximately 71% sensitivity and approximately 72% specificity, a median of 6.5 months before onset. Most expanded thyroid clonotypes (frequency above 0.001) were also detected in blood, a finding suggesting that blood repertoires may reflect thyroid immune responses. Sample size was not statistically predetermined, and investigators were not blinded to group allocation. A 13 V-J signature model separated ophthalmopathy from stable hyperthyroidism, with roughly 88% sensitivity and roughly 82% specificity in cross-validation and 80%/75% in testing.

In the ophthalmopathy patients, disease was moderately to severely active, with a Clinical Activity Score of 3 or more, a NOSPECS grade of 4 or more, and a duration of less than 3 months. Any patient with an uncontrolled infection, another autoimmune disease, pregnancy or lactation was excluded. Diagnoses were based on clinical symptoms, serum thyroxine and TRAb, thyroid ultrasound and orbital computed tomography. PBMCs were separated from 10 ml of fresh peripheral blood using Ficoll-Paque density gradient centrifugation. Trizol reagent was used to extract total RNA, and RNA quality was then checked on an Agilent 2100 Bioanalyzer.

This sequence originates from a woman in her thirties or forties with Graves' ophthalmopathy. The rearranged segments are TRBV15 and TRBJ2-5; the central 7 bases match TRBD1. Sample: blood. The CDR3 region reads CATSVQPLTGLGQETQYF. The DNA sequence is TGTGCCACCAGCGTTCAACCCCTGACAGGGCTCGGGCAAGAGACCCAGTACTTC.